This entry features one T cell receptor (beta chain) sequence. Its specificity is unknown. The data were taken from a study of CD8 T cells in Susac syndrome. Points from the study as a whole: In its TCR sequencing and HLA analysis, the study acknowledged that the number of individuals was relatively small.

Random hexamers were used to reverse transcribe the RNA input (roughly 0.5 to 1 ug). A multiplex approach, immunoSEQ multiplex PCR, amplified TCR beta CDR3 across 54 Vbeta and 13 Jbeta. TCRdb independently ran MiXCR on the immunoSEQ multiplex PCR reads; one entry per CDR3 protein. In the table there are hundreds of thousands of distinct CDR3 sequences, around nine tenths of which are singletons. This CDR3 is 12 amino acids long. The germline V and J ends were trimmed by 5 bases and 5 bases, with 10 bases remaining between them. Germline V gene lookup returns CDR1 LNHNV and CDR2 YYDKDF (reference sequence). From blood CD8+ and CD4+ T cells, TCR beta sequences were generated. In contrast to the negatively isolated CD8+ and CD4+ T cells, TEMRA cells were FACS-enriched.

This sequence joins TRBV15 and TRBJ2-7; either TRBD1 or TRBD2 may fit D (5 bases each). Sequenced: CD8+ T cells from PBMCs. This clonotype originated in a human donor with multiple sclerosis. CDR3 sequence reads: CATSDGTNEQYF. CDR3 nucleotide sequence: TGTGCCACCAGCGACGGGACCAACGAGCAGTACTTC.